This TCR beta chain was observed in a study of blood T cell repertoires in COVID-19. Across the whole study: The origin of the acute and convalescent COVID-19 samples was the United States, Italy and Spain. From T cells, B-cell-depleted T cells, or PBMCs came the material, which was cDNA or gDNA.

This CDR3 contains 16 residues. The germline V and J ends were trimmed by 6 bases and 3 bases, with 15 bases remaining between them. Germline CDR1 LNHDA, CDR2 SQIVND (reference sequence). Original data processing: The authors estimated nucleated cell counts from reference gene primer amplification. Here immunoSEQ multiplex PCR was the method, and the copy in TCRdb shows in-frame clones only, minus some. That table gives V, J and clone size, and the DNA gave D and trimming. In the table there are about 240,000 clones, about 80% of which are singletons. The TCR sequence derives from a woman older than 75 with acute or convalescent COVID-19. The source material was peripheral blood. The rearrangement uses TRBV19 and TRBJ1-6, with a tentative D call TRBD1 (6 bases). CDR3 coding DNA: TGTGCCAGTAGCACGACAGGAGAACACTATAATTCACCCCTCCACTTT. This sequence encodes CASSTTGEHYNSPLHF.